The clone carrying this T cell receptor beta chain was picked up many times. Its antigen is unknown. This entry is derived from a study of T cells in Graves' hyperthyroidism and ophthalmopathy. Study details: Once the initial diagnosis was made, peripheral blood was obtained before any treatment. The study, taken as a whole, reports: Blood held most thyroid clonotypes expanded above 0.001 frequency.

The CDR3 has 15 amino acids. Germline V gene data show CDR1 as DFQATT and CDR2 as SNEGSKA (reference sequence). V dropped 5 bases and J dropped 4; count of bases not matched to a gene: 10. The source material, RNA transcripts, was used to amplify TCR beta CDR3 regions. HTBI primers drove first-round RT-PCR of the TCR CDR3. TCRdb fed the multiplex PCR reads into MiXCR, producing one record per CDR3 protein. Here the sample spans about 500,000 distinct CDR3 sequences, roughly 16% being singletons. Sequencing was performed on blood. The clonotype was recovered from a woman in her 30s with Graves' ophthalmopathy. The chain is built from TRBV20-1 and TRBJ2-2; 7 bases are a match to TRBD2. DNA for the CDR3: TGCAGTGCTGAGAGTAGTAGCGGGCTCACCGGGGAGCTGTTTTTT. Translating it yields CSAESSSGLTGELFF.